This T cell receptor (beta chain) was sequenced for a study of blood T cell repertoires in COVID-19. Study background: From the United States, Italy and Spain came samples of acute and convalescent COVID-19. The cDNA or gDNA used as material had been derived from T cells, B-cell-depleted T cells, or PBMCs.

In the original workflow: Counts of nucleated cells, estimated from reference gene primer amplification, were obtained. Assay used: immunoSEQ multiplex PCR; TCRdb lists only in-frame clones, some missing. V, J and clone size reflect that table, while D and trimming were determined from the DNA. The table records 250,000 to 350,000 clones, roughly 80% of them present only once. The CDR3 contains 14 residues. CDR1 is MDHEN, CDR2 SYDVKM, per germline. V was clipped by 5 bases and J by 2 bases; unmatched bases: 2. The Seattle patients joined while their infection was active and were tracked longitudinally afterward.

This chain uses TRBV28 with TRBJ2-1, with TRBD2 matching 8 bases. Sequenced input: peripheral blood. The origin of this receptor is a human donor with COVID-19, enrolled during active disease. The donor label of this sample is uncertain. CDR3 coding DNA: TGTGCCAGCAGTACTAGCGGTACCTACAATGAGCAGTTCTTC. Translated: CASSTSGTYNEQFF.